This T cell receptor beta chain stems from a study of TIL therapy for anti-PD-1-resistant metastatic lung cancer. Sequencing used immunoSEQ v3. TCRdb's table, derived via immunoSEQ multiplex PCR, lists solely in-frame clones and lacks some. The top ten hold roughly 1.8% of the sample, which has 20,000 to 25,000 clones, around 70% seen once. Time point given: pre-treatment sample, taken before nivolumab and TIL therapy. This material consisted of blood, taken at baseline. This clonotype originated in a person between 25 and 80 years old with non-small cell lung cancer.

The CDR3 DNA follows: TGTGCCAGCAGCCCCCGGACTAAGTACCAAGAGACCCAGTACTTC. It translates to CASSPRTKYQETQYF. The genes are TRBV3-1 (or the pseudogene TRBV3-2) and TRBJ2-5, with D possibly TRBD2 on 6 matching bases. Germline values: CDR1 LGHDT, CDR2 YNNKEL (reference sequence). Trimming left V 4 bases short and J 0 bases short, with 12 bases between. The CDR3 extends over 15 amino acids.